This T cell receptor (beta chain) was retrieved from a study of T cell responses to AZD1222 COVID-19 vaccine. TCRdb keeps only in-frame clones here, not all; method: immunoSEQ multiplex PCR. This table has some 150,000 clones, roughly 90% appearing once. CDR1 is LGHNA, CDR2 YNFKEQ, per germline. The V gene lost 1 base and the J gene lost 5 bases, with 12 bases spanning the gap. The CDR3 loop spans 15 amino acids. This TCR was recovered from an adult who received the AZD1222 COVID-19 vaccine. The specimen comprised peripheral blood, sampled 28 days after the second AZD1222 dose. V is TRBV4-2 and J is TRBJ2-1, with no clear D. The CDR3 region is CASSQVLQANNEQFF. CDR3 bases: TGTGCCAGCAGCCAAGTACTTCAAGCCAACAATGAGCAGTTCTTC.